Below are 8 T cell receptor beta chains sequenced from a single sample in a study. TCRdb independently ran MiXCR on the RT-PCR reads; one entry per CDR3 protein. The sample holds about 680,000 distinct CDR3 sequences, 12% to 15% seen once. Sequencing used memory CD4+ T cells from blood. The origin of the receptors is a female donor in good health, serving as a healthy control.

This clonotype was counted many times. The rearrangement uses TRBV27 and TRBJ2-3, with no clear D. This CDR3 is 14 amino acids long. Germline-derived CDR1 and CDR2 are MNHEY and SMNVEV (reference sequence). Trimming took off 6 bases at V and 4 bases at J, with 14 bases between the two ends. This chain's CDR3 is CASRRLGPADTQYF. In DNA, the CDR3 is TGTGCCAGCAGACGACTGGGTCCTGCAGATACGCAGTATTTT.

The chain is built from TRBV15 and TRBJ1-2; D gene ambiguous. The CDR3 runs to 15 residues. The V gene lost 0 bases and the J gene lost 4 bases, with 12 bases spanning the gap. The germline V gene has CDR1 LNHNV and CDR2 YYDKDF (reference sequence). The CDR3, as DNA: TGTGCCACCAGCAGAGATCAGGCGTGGGCCTATGGCTACACCTTC. Translating gives CATSRDQAWAYGYTF. Full variable domain (rest looked up from reference TRBV15 and TRBJ1-2): DAMVIQNPRYQVTQFGKPVTLSCSQTLNHNVMYWYQQKSSQAPKLLFHYYDKDFNNEADTPDNFQSRRPNTSFCFLDIRSPGLGDTAMYLCATSRDQAWAYGYTFGSGTRLTVV.

In this sample, this clonotype turned up a few times. The CDR3 sequence: CSAIFGGSNQPQHF. The CDR3 nucleotides read TGCAGTGCTATCTTTGGCGGAAGCAATCAGCCCCAGCATTTT. This chain links TRBV20-1 with TRBJ1-5; D uncertain. This CDR3 comprises 14 residues. Trimming took off 4 bases at V and 1 base at J, with 11 bases between the two ends. The germline V gene encodes CDR1 DFQATT and CDR2 SNEGSKA (reference sequence).

In this sample, this clonotype turned up many times. CDR3 in amino acids: CASSFPGGRASHEQYF. DNA for the CDR3: TGTGCCAGCAGCTTCCCTGGCGGGAGGGCCAGCCACGAGCAGTACTTC. V usage is TRBV7-2 and J usage is TRBJ2-7; TRBD2 matches at 9 bases. This CDR3 has 16 residues. V lost 3 bases, J lost 5 bases, and 11 bases stayed unmatched. CDR1 and CDR2 from the germline V gene are SGHTA and FQGNSA.

The chain recombines TRBV28 with TRBJ2-1; TRBD1 matches 11 bases. This CDR3 has 16 residues. Germline values: CDR1 MDHEN, CDR2 SYDVKM. V lost 4 bases and J lost 6; bases outside the gene matches: 8. The CDR3: CASSSPQGTGGNEQFF. The CDR3 region has the DNA TGTGCCAGCAGTTCCCCCCAGGGGACAGGGGGCAATGAGCAGTTCTTC. The variable domain in full, completed from reference TRBV28 and TRBJ2-1, reads DVKVTQSSRYLVKRTGEKVFLECVQDMDHENMFWYRQDPGLGLRLIYFSYDVKMKEKGDIPEGYSVSREKKERFSLILESASTNQTSMYLCASSSPQGTGGNEQFFGPGTRLTVL.

This chain uses TRBV4-3 with TRBJ1-3, with D perhaps matching TRBD1 (6 bases). CDR1 and CDR2 from the germline V gene are LGHNA and YSLEER. V was trimmed by 6 bases and J by 0 bases, leaving 18 bases between them. This CDR3 comprises 17 residues. CDR3 coding DNA: TGCGCCAGCAGTCTTGACTGGGGGGCAGCCTCTGGAAACACCATATATTTT. It encodes CASSLDWGAASGNTIYF.

This clonotype was seen only a few times. This chain joins TRBV28 and TRBJ2-1, with 8 positions matching TRBD1. The germline CDR1 and CDR2 sequences are MDHEN and SYDVKM. With 6 bases clipped from V and 16 bases from J, the junction kept 11 bases outside the gene matches. The CDR3 is 12 residues long. CDR3 nucleotides: TGTGCCAGCAGGAGGCCGGGACAGGAATACTTCTTC. This encodes CASRRPGQEYFF.

The rearrangement uses TRBV29-1 and TRBJ1-2; 7 bases map to TRBD1. With V trimmed by 7 bases and J by 4 bases, 6 bases remained unmatched. The CDR3 sequence is 12 residues long. The V gene's germline CDR1 is SQVTM and CDR2 ANQGSEA. The CDR3 DNA reads as TGCAGCGGTACCGAGGGGGCCTATGGCTACACCTTC. Residues: CSGTEGAYGYTF.